Shown below are 5 T cell receptor beta chains from a single sample sequenced in a study of cytomegalovirus exposure and HLA in healthy donors listed by TCRdb under 2017. Libraries were constructed by the immunoSEQ multiplex PCR assay. For the multiplex PCR, a mixture combining 60 forward primers for TCR Vbeta segments and 13 reverse primers for TCR Jbeta segments was used. Imported from immuneACCESS, the table was reduced by TCRdb to in-frame sequences with V and J called. These copies leave out some clones; in studies compared against another copy, an unresolved V gene accounts for under half, and the cause of the remainder is not known. For this sample the table gives under 150,000 clones, of which about 60% were detected only once. 9% to 10% of the sample rests with the top ten. The sequenced sample consisted of PBMCs. The receptors originated from a man aged 35-49 years in good health and CMV-seropositive.

The chain carries TRBV7-3 and TRBJ2-2, with 8 bases matching TRBD1. The CDR3 is 14 amino acids. From germline, CDR1 is SGHTA and CDR2 FQGTGA. V dropped 8 bases and J dropped 4; count of bases not matched to a gene: 6. CDR3 in DNA: TGTGCCAGCCGATCGACAGGGGTCACCGGGGAGCTGTTTTTT. Protein sequence: CASRSTGVTGELFF.

V and J are TRBV5-5 and TRBJ2-3; 14 nucleotides line up with TRBD2. Germline V CDR1 and CDR2: SGHKS, YYEKEE (reference sequence). V lost 3 bases and J lost 6; bases outside the gene matches: 3. The CDR3 is 15 amino acids. CDR3 sequence: CASSYGTSGGDTQYF. DNA for the CDR3: TGTGCCAGCAGCTACGGGACTAGCGGGGGTGATACGCAGTATTTT. Using reference TRBV5-5 and TRBJ2-3 for the parts outside the CDR3, the full variable domain is DAGVTQSPTHLIKTRGQQVTLRCSPISGHKSVSWYQQVLGQGPQFIFQYYEKEERGRGNFPDRFSARQFPNYSSELNVNALLLGDSALYLCASSYGTSGGDTQYFGPGTRLTVL.

Note on this clone: Other DNA sequences within the sample encode an identical CDR3. The gene calls are TRBV5-1 and TRBJ2-1; D is possibly TRBD1 (6 bases). The CDR3 runs 15 residues. Germline V gene sequence: CDR1 SGHRS, CDR2 YFSETQ. V was trimmed by 1 base and J by 0 bases, leaving 8 bases between them. CDR3 coding DNA: TGCGCCAGCAGCTTGCAGGGGAGCTCCTACAATGAGCAGTTCTTC. Encoded protein: CASSLQGSSYNEQFF. Full variable domain (missing parts from reference TRBV5-1 and TRBJ2-1): KAGVTQTPRYLIKTRGQQVTLSCSPISGHRSVSWYQQTPGQGLQFLFEYFSETQRNKGNFPGRFSGRQFSNSRSEMNVSTLELGDSALYLCASSLQGSSYNEQFFGPGTRLTVL.

This chain uses TRBV19 with TRBJ1-2; 8 bases are shared with TRBD1. CDR1 is LNHDA, CDR2 SQIVND, per germline (reference sequence). Unmatched junction bases numbered 13, after V lost 3 bases and J lost 7 bases. CDR3 length: 16 residues. The CDR3 DNA follows: TGTGCCAGTAGTATTCGGACAGGGAACCCATCCTTTGGCTACACCTTC. Its protein is CASSIRTGNPSFGYTF. Looking up the rest from reference TRBV19 and TRBJ1-2 gives the full variable domain: DGGITQSPKYLFRKEGQNVTLSCEQNLNHDAMYWYRQDPGQGLRLIYYSQIVNDFQKGDIAEGYSVSREKKESFPLTVTSAQKNPTAFYLCASSIRTGNPSFGYTFGSGTRLTVV.

The CDR3 region is CASRSGLASTDTQYF. The CDR3 DNA reads as TGTGCCAGCAGATCAGGACTAGCGAGCACAGATACGCAGTATTTT. The rearrangement joins TRBV7-2 to TRBJ2-3, with 9 nucleotides matching TRBD2. J was trimmed by 0 bases and V by 6 bases; bases with no gene match: 4. Germline-derived CDR1 and CDR2 are SGHTA and FQGNSA. The CDR3 runs to 15 residues.